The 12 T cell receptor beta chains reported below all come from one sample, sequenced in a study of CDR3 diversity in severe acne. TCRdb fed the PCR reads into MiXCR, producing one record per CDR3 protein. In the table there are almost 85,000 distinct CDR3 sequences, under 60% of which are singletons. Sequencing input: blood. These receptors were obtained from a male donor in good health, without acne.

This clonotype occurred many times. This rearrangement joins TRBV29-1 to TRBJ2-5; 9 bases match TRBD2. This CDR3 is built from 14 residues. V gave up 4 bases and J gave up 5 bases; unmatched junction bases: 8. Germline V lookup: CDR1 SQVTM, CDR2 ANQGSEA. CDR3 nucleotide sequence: TGCAGCGTTGTGCCGCGGGGGGGCGTTGAGACCCAGTACTTC. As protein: CSVVPRGGVETQYF.

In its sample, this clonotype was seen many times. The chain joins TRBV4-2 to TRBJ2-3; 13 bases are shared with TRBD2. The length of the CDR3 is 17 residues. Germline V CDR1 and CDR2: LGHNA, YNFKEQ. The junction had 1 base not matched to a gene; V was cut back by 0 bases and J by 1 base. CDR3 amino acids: CASSQELAGGGTDTQYF. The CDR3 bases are TGTGCCAGCAGCCAAGAACTAGCGGGAGGGGGCACAGATACGCAGTATTTT.

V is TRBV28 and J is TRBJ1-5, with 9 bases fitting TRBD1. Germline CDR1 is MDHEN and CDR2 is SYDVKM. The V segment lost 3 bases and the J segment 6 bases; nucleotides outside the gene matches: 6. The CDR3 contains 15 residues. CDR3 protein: CASSFEQGAVQPQHF. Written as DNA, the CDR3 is TGTGCCAGCAGTTTCGAACAGGGGGCCGTTCAGCCCCAGCATTTT.

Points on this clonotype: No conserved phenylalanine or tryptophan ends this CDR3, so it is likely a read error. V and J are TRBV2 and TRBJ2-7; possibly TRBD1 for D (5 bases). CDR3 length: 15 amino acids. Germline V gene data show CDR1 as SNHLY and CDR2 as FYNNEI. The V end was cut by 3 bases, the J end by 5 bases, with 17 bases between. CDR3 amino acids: CASSDLDTPKNEQYL. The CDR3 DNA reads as TGTGCCAGCAGTGACTTGGACACCCCTAAGAACGAGCAGTACCTC.

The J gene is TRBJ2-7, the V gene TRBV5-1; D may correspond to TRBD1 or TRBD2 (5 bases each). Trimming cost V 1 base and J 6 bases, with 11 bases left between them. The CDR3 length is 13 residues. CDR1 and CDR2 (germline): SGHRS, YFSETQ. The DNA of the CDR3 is TGCGCCAGCAGCTTGACCGGGACGGCCGAGCAGTACTTC. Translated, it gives CASSLTGTAEQYF.

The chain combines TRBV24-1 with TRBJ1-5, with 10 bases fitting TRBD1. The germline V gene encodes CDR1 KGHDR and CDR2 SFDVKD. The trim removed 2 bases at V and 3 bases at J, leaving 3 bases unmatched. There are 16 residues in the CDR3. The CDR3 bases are TGTGCCACCAGTGATTCCGGGACAGGGGCCAATCAGCCCCAGCATTTT. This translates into CATSDSGTGANQPQHF.

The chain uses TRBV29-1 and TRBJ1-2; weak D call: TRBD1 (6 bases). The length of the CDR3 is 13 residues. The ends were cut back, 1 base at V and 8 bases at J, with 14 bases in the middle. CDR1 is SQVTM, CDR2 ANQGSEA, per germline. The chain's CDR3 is CSVEGEGDRGYTF. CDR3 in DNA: TGCAGCGTTGAAGGCGAGGGGGATCGGGGCTACACCTTC. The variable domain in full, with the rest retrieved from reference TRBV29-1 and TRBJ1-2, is SAVISQKPSRDICQRGTSLTIQCQVDSQVTMMFWYRQQPGQSLTLIATANQGSEATYESGFVIDKFPISRPNLTFSTLTVSNMSPEDSSIYLCSVEGEGDRGYTFGSGTRLTVV.

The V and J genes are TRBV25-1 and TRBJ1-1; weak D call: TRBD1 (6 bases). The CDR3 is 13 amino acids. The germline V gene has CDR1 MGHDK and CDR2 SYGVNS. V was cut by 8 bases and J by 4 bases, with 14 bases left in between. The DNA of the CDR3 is TGTGCCAGCCAGATTTTAGGGGGCACTGAAGCTTTCTTT. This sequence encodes CASQILGGTEAFF.

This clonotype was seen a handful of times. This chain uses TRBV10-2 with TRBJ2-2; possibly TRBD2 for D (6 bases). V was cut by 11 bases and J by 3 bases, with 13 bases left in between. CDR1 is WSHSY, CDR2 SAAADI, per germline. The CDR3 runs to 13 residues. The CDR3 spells CAAAGGDTGELFF. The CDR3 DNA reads TGCGCCGCCGCGGGCGGGGACACCGGGGAGCTGTTTTTT.

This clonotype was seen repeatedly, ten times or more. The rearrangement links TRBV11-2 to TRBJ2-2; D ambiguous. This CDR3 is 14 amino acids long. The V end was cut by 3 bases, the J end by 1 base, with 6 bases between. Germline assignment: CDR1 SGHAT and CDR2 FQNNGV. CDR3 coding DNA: TGTGCCAGCAGCTTTAATCTGAACACCGGGGAGCTGTTTTTT. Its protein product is CASSFNLNTGELFF. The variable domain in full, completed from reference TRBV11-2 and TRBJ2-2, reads EAGVAQSPRYKIIEKRQSVAFWCNPISGHATLYWYQQILGQGPKLLIQFQNNGVVDDSQLPKDRFSAERLKGVDSTLKIQPAKLEDSAVYLCASSFNLNTGELFFGEGSRLTVL.

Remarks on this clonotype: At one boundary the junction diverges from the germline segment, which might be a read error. The CDR3 DNA follows: TGCAGCGGACTAGCGGAGTCCACCTACGAGCAATACTTC. It yields the protein CSGLAESTYEQYF. The chain combines TRBV20-1 with TRBJ2-7; 10 bases are shared with TRBD2. The germline V gene has CDR1 DFQATT and CDR2 SNEGSKA (reference sequence). The CDR3 is made up of 13 amino acids.

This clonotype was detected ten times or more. The DNA for the CDR3 is TGTGCCAGCAGTTTTCCCACGGGGGCCGAAAATGAGCAGTTCTTC. Its protein product is CASSFPTGAENEQFF. The chain employs TRBV12-3 or TRBV12-4 and TRBJ2-1; either TRBD1 or TRBD2 may supply D (6 bases each). The ends were cut back, 3 bases at V and 7 bases at J, with 16 bases in the middle. This CDR3 comprises 15 residues.